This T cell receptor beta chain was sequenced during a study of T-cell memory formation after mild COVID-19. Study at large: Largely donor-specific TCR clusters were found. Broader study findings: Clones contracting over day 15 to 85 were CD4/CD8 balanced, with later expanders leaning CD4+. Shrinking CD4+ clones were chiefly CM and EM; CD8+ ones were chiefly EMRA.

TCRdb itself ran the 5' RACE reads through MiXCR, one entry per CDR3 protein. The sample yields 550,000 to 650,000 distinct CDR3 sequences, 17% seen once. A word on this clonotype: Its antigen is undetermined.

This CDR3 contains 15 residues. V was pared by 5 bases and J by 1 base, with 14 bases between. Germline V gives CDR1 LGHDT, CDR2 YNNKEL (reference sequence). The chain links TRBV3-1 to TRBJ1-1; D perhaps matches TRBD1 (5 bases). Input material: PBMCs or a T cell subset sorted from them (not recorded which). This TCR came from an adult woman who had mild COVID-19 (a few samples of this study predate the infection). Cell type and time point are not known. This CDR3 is CASSDTRTPNTEAFF. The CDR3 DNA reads TGTGCCAGCAGCGACACAAGGACACCGAACACTGAAGCTTTCTTT.